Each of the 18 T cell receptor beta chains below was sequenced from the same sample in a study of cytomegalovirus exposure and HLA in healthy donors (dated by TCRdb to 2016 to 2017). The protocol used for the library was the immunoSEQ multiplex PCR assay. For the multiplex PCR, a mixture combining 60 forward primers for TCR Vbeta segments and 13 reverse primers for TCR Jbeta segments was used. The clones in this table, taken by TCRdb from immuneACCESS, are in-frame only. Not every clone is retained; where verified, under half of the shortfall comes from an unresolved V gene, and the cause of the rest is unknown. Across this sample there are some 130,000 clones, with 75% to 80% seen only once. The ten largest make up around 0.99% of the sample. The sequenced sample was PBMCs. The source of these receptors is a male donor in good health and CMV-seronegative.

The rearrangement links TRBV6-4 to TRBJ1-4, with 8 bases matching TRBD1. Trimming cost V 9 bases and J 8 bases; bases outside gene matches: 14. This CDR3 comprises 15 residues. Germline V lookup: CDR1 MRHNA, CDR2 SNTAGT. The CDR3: CARKITGGRTEKLFF. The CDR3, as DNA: TGTGCCAGGAAAATAACAGGGGGGAGAACGGAAAAACTGTTTTTT.

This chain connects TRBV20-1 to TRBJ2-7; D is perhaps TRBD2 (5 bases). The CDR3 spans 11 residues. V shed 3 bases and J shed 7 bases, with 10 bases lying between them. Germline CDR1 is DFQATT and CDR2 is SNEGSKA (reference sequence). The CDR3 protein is CSARASYEQYF. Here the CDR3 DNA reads TGCAGTGCTAGGGCTAGCTATGAGCAGTACTTC.

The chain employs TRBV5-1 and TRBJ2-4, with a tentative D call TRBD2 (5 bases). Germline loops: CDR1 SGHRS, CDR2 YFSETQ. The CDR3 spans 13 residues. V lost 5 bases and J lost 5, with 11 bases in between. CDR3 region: CASSESRENIQYF. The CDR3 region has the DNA TGCGCCAGCAGTGAGTCGAGGGAAAACATTCAGTACTTC. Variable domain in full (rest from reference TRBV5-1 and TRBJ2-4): KAGVTQTPRYLIKTRGQQVTLSCSPISGHRSVSWYQQTPGQGLQFLFEYFSETQRNKGNFPGRFSGRQFSNSRSEMNVSTLELGDSALYLCASSESRENIQYFGAGTRLSVL.

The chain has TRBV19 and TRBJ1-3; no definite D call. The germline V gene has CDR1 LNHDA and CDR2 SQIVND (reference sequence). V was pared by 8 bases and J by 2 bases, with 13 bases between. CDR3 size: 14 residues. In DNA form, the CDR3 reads TGTGCCAGTGAACAGAGACCCGCTGGAAACACCATATATTTT. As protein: CASEQRPAGNTIYF.

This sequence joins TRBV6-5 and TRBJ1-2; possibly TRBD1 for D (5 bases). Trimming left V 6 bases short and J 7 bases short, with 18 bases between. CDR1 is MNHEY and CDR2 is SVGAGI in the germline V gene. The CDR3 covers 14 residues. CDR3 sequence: CASRPSGGEIGYTF. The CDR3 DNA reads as TGTGCCAGCAGACCCTCTGGGGGGGAAATTGGCTACACCTTC.

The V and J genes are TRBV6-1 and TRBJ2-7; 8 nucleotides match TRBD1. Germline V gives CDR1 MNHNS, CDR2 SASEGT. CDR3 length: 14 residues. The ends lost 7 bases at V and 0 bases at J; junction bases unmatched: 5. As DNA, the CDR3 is TGTGCCAGCATCCTACAGGGGGACTCCTACGAGCAGTACTTC. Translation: CASILQGDSYEQYF.

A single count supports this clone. CDR3 loop: CASSLLGERPQHF. CDR3 DNA sequence: TGTGCCAGCAGTTTATTAGGGGAACGGCCCCAGCATTTT. The chain combines TRBV27 with TRBJ1-5; possibly TRBD1 for D (5 bases). Trimming took off 1 base at V and 9 bases at J, with 10 bases between the two ends. Germline-derived CDR1 and CDR2 are MNHEY and SMNVEV (reference sequence). This CDR3 region has 13 residues.

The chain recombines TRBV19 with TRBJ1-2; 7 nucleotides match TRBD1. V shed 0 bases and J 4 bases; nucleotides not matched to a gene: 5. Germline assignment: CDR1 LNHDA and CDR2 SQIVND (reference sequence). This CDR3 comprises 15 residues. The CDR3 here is CASSIDLQGGYGYTF. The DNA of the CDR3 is TGTGCCAGTAGTATAGATCTGCAGGGGGGCTATGGCTACACCTTC. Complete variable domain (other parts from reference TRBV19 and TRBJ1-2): DGGITQSPKYLFRKEGQNVTLSCEQNLNHDAMYWYRQDPGQGLRLIYYSQIVNDFQKGDIAEGYSVSREKKESFPLTVTSAQKNPTAFYLCASSIDLQGGYGYTFGSGTRLTVV.

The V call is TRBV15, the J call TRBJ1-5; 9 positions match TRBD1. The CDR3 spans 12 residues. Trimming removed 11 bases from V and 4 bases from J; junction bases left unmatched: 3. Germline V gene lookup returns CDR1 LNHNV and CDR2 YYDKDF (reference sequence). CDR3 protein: CAAGTGNQPQHF. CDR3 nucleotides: TGTGCCGCAGGGACAGGGAATCAGCCCCAGCATTTT.

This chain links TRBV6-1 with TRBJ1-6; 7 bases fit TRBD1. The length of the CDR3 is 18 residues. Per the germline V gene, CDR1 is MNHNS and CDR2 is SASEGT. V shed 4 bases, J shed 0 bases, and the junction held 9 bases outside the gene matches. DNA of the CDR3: TGTGCCAGCAGTGCCCGAGGAAGGGGGCGCTCCTATAATTCACCCCTCCACTTT. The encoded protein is CASSARGRGRSYNSPLHF.

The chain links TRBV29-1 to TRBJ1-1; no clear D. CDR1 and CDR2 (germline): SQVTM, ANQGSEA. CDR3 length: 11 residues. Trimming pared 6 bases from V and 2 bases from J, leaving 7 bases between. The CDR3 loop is CSVPSNTEAFF. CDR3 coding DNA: TGCAGCGTCCCTAGTAACACTGAAGCTTTCTTT.

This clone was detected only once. In DNA, the CDR3 is TGTGCCAGCAGCGTAGTTGACAGACCTTACGAGCAGTACTTC. It yields the protein CASSVVDRPYEQYF. The chain carries TRBV9 and TRBJ2-7, with D possibly matching TRBD1 (5 bases). This CDR3 spans 14 amino acids. V dropped 0 bases and J dropped 4 bases, with 11 bases sitting between them. CDR1 is SGDLS and CDR2 is YYNGEE in the germline V gene.

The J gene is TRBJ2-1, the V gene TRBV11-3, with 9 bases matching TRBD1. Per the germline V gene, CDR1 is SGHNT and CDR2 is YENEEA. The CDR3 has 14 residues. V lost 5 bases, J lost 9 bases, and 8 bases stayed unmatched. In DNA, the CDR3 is TGTGCCAGCAGCCCAGACAGGGGGATGGGTGAGCAGTTCTTC. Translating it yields CASSPDRGMGEQFF.

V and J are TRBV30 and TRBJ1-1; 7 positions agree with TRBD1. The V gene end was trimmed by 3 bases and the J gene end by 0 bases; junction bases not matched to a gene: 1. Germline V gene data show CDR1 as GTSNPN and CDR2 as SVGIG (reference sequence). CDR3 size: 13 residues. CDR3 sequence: CAWRDRLNTEAFF. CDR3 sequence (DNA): TGTGCCTGGAGGGACAGGCTGAACACTGAAGCTTTCTTT.

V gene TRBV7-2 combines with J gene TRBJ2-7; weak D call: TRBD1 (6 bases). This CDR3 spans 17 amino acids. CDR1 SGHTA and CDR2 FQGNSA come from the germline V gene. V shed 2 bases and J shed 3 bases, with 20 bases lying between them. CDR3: CASSLIVWGLANYEQYF. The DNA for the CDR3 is TGTGCCAGCAGCTTAATCGTGTGGGGGCTGGCAAACTACGAGCAGTACTTC.

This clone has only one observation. The CDR3 sequence is CASSPTGGGGHEQYF. CDR3 nucleotide sequence: TGTGCCAGCTCACCGACAGGGGGTGGCGGCCACGAGCAGTACTTC. The rearrangement links TRBV18 to TRBJ2-7; TRBD1 agrees at 9 bases. The J segment lost 5 bases and the V segment lost 3 bases, leaving 8 bases of the junction unmatched. Germline lookup yields CDR1 KGHSH and CDR2 LQKENI. The CDR3 is made up of 15 amino acids.

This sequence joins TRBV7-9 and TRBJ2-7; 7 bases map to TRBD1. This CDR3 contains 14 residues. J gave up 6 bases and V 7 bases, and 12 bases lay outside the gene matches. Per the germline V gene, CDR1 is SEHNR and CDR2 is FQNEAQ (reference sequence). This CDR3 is CASKLGQASIEQYF. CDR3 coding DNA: TGTGCCAGCAAATTAGGACAGGCTTCCATCGAGCAGTACTTC. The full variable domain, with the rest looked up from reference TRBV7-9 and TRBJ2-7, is DTGVSQNPRHKITKRGQNVTFRCDPISEHNRLYWYRQTLGQGPEFLTYFQNEAQLEKSRLLSDRFSAERPKGSFSTLEIQRTEQGDSAMYLCASKLGQASIEQYFGPGTRLTVT.

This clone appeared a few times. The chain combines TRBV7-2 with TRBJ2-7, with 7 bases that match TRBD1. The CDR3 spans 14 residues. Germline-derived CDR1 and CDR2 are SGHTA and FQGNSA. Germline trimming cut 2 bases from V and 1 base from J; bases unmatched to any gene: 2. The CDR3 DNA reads TGTGCCAGCAGCTTATGGGACAGTTCCTACGAGCAGTACTTC. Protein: CASSLWDSSYEQYF.